This T cell receptor (beta chain) was observed in a study of blood T cell repertoires in COVID-19. About the research overall: From the United States, Italy and Spain came samples of acute and convalescent COVID-19.

The CDR3 length is 18 residues. The V end was cut by 0 bases, the J end by 4 bases, with 21 bases between. CDR1 is MNHNS, CDR2 SASEGT, per germline. The study recruited people aged roughly 18 to 95 years across 20 to 30 US areas. Assignments of participants to cohorts depended upon their own reported clinical history. Donors in Cohort 3 who had recovered were those with two negative PCRs, healthcare professional clearance, or resolution of their symptoms. TCRdb keeps only in-frame clones here, not all; method: immunoSEQ multiplex PCR. The sample includes about 200,000 clones, roughly 80% of them seen just once.

The V gene is TRBV6-1, the J gene TRBJ2-5, with a weak D call TRBD2 (5 bases). Material for sequencing was PBMCs or T cells enriched from blood (not recorded which). This TCR came from a man aged 40-49 years who had recovered from COVID-19. The DNA for the CDR3 is TGTGCCAGCAGTGAAGCAATAGTGGGTGGAGGTGTTCGAGAGACCCAGTACTTC. It specifies CASSEAIVGGGVRETQYF.